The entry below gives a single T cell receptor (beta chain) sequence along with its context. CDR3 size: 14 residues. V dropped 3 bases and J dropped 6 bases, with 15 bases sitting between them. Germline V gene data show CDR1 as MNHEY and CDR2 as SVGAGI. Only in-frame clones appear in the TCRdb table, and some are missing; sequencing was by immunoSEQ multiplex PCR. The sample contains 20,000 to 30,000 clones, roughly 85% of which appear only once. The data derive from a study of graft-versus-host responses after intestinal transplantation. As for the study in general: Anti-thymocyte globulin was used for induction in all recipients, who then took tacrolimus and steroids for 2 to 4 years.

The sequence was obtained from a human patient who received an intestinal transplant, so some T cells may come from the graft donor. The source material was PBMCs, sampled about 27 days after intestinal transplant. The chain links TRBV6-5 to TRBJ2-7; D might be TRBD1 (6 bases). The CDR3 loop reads CASSYRTASGEQYF. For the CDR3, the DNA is TGTGCCAGCAGTTATCGGACAGCTTCGGGCGAGCAGTACTTC.